The 31 T cell receptor beta chains given below trace back to one sample, sequenced in a study of OX40 agonist ivuxolimab in advanced cancers. Profiling relied on immunoSEQ multiplex PCR, and the TCRdb table lists in-frame clones only, not all of them. The data contain tens of thousands of clones, 85% to 90% of them singletons. Sequencing was performed on CD4+ or CD8+ T cells sorted from blood, taken in a trial of the OX40 agonist ivuxolimab. The receptors were gathered from an adult with an advanced solid tumor such as melanoma, head and neck, liver or kidney cancer.

This chain links TRBV9 with TRBJ2-1, with no clear D. V was trimmed by 4 bases and J by 2 bases, leaving 7 bases between them. This CDR3 region has 13 residues. Germline CDR1 SGDLS, CDR2 YYNGEE. In DNA form, the CDR3 reads TGTGCCAGCAGCATTGCCCCCTACAATGAGCAGTTCTTC. It codes for CASSIAPYNEQFF. The variable domain in full, with the rest retrieved from reference TRBV9 and TRBJ2-1, is DSGVTQTPKHLITATGQRVTLRCSPRSGDLSVYWYQQSLDQGLQFLIQYYNGEERAKGNILERFSAQQFPDLHSELNLSSLELGDSALYFCASSIAPYNEQFFGPGTRLTVL.

This clone was observed a handful of times. The V and J genes are TRBV6-5 and TRBJ1-2, with no clear D. The CDR3 is 12 amino acids. V was clipped by 7 bases and J by 0 bases, with 6 bases between them. CDR1 is MNHEY and CDR2 is SVGAGI in the germline V gene. CDR3 loop: CASKGTNYGYTF. The CDR3 DNA follows: TGTGCCAGCAAGGGTACTAACTATGGCTACACCTTC.

This chain uses TRBV6-5 with TRBJ1-2, with 7 bases lining up with TRBD1. The ends lost 4 bases at V and 4 bases at J; junction bases unmatched: 9. The CDR3 has 15 residues. In germline, CDR1 is MNHEY, CDR2 SVGAGI. The CDR3 DNA sequence: TGTGCCAGCAGTTCAGGGAACTCAGGGGGCTATGGCTACACCTTC. It yields the protein CASSSGNSGGYGYTF.

The J gene is TRBJ2-3, the V gene TRBV15, with 10 bases identical to TRBD2. V dropped 3 bases and J dropped 2; count of bases not matched to a gene: 8. The CDR3 is 17 residues long. Germline CDR1 is LNHNV and CDR2 is YYDKDF (reference sequence). The CDR3 loop reads CATSRALAGASTDTQYF. DNA of the CDR3: TGTGCCACCAGCAGGGCCCTAGCGGGGGCCTCCACAGATACGCAGTATTTT. Full variable domain (rest looked up from reference TRBV15 and TRBJ2-3): DAMVIQNPRYQVTQFGKPVTLSCSQTLNHNVMYWYQQKSSQAPKLLFHYYDKDFNNEADTPDNFQSRRPNTSFCFLDIRSPGLGDTAMYLCATSRALAGASTDTQYFGPGTRLTVL.

The genes are TRBV29-1 and TRBJ1-1; D is possibly TRBD1 (6 bases). CDR1 is SQVTM, CDR2 ANQGSEA, per germline. This CDR3 comprises 12 residues. Trimming removed 7 bases at V and 2 bases at J, with 11 bases between. The CDR3 DNA sequence: TGCAGCGCAGGGGAGAGAAACACTGAAGCTTTCTTT. The encoded protein is CSAGERNTEAFF.

The chain combines TRBV7-8 with TRBJ1-1; D not certain. The CDR3 is 13 amino acids. The ends were cut back, 2 bases at V and 5 bases at J, with 9 bases in the middle. The germline gives CDR1 SGHVS, CDR2 FQNEAQ. CDR3 amino acids: CASSLSGVTEAFF. The CDR3 DNA reads TGTGCCAGCAGCTTAAGCGGGGTGACTGAAGCTTTCTTT.

The chain joins TRBV5-4 to TRBJ2-7; D perhaps matches TRBD1 (6 bases). The CDR3 has 16 amino acids. The V end was cut by 6 bases, the J end by 0 bases, with 19 bases between. In germline, CDR1 is SGHNT, CDR2 YYREEE (reference sequence). The CDR3 coding sequence is TGTGCCAGCAATCCCGCGGCAGGGGCGAACTCCTACGAGCAGTACTTC. Amino acid sequence: CASNPAAGANSYEQYF.

The chain joins TRBV5-6 to TRBJ1-3; 11 bases agree with TRBD1. The CDR3 is 17 amino acids. J gave up 3 bases and V 4 bases, and 9 bases lay outside the gene matches. The germline V gene has CDR1 SGHDT and CDR2 YYEEEE. The CDR3 spells CASSVGQGGSYGNTIYF. Here the CDR3 DNA reads TGTGCCAGCAGCGTGGGACAGGGGGGTTCTTATGGAAACACCATATATTTT.

V is TRBV7-9 and J is TRBJ2-7; no firm D call. With 1 base removed from V and 6 bases from J, the gap between germline ends came to 7 bases. CDR1 SEHNR and CDR2 FQNEAQ come from the germline V gene (reference sequence). This CDR3 has 12 amino acids. This CDR3 is CASSLDLLEQYF. The CDR3 region has the DNA TGTGCCAGCAGCTTAGACCTTCTCGAGCAGTACTTC.

This clone was observed a single time. The chain is built from TRBV5-8 and TRBJ2-7; TRBD2 agrees at 14 bases. CDR1 is SGHTS and CDR2 is YDEGEE in the germline V gene. V lost 6 bases, J lost 5 bases, and 7 bases stayed unmatched. This CDR3 region has 15 residues. This CDR3 is CASKRGLAGGDEQYF. The CDR3 region has the DNA TGTGCCAGCAAACGCGGACTAGCGGGAGGAGACGAGCAGTACTTC.

The chain is built from TRBV9 and TRBJ2-7, with D unresolved. Germline lookup yields CDR1 SGDLS and CDR2 YYNGEE. This CDR3 is built from 14 residues. Between the trimmed V and J ends, which lost 3 bases and 0 bases, there was a span of 10 bases. The CDR3 reads CASSALGSSYEQYF. The CDR3 DNA sequence: TGTGCCAGCAGCGCCCTGGGTAGCTCCTACGAGCAGTACTTC.

The chain uses TRBV2 and TRBJ1-2; TRBD1 matches 8 bases. The length of the CDR3 is 15 residues. J was trimmed by 3 bases and V by 5 bases; bases with no gene match: 8. Germline assignment: CDR1 SNHLY and CDR2 FYNNEI. CDR3 amino acids: CASSRTGRGDYGYTF. CDR3 nucleotide sequence: TGTGCCAGCAGTCGGACAGGGCGGGGGGACTATGGCTACACCTTC.

V usage is TRBV7-3 and J usage is TRBJ1-1; 7 bases align to TRBD1. V trimming: 4 bases; J trimming: 1 base; junction bases outside the gene matches: 3. The length of the CDR3 is 14 residues. Germline V gene sequence: CDR1 SGHTA, CDR2 FQGTGA. CDR3: CASSSGTANTEAFF. CDR3 DNA sequence: TGTGCCAGCAGCTCTGGGACAGCGAACACTGAAGCTTTCTTT.

The V and J genes are TRBV5-1 and TRBJ2-1; 7 nucleotides align to TRBD2. V gave up 0 bases and J gave up 4 bases; unmatched junction bases: 4. In germline, CDR1 is SGHRS, CDR2 YFSETQ. The CDR3 is 15 amino acids. The CDR3 protein is CASSLVTSEYNEQFF. The CDR3 DNA sequence: TGCGCCAGCAGCTTGGTAACTAGCGAGTACAATGAGCAGTTCTTC.

The rearrangement links TRBV2 to TRBJ1-3; TRBD1 might be the D (6 bases). Germline V gene data show CDR1 as SNHLY and CDR2 as FYNNEI. The CDR3 length is 14 residues. V was pared by 8 bases and J by 6 bases, with 17 bases between. CDR3 sequence: CASSAGDLLNTIYF. Written as DNA, the CDR3 is TGTGCCAGCTCCGCAGGGGATCTATTAAACACCATATATTTT.

With respect to this clone: Other DNA sequences within the sample encode an identical CDR3. The J gene is TRBJ2-2, the V gene TRBV10-1, with unresolved D. The CDR3 runs to 13 residues. The germline gives CDR1 WNHNN, CDR2 SYGVQD (reference sequence). V gave up 4 bases and J gave up 4 bases, with 7 bases separating them. The CDR3 region has the DNA TGCGCCAGCAGTGCCTCAATCACCGGGGAGCTGTTTTTT. It codes for CASSASITGELFF.

The V and J genes are TRBV6-1 and TRBJ2-7; the D is unclear. Germline V gene data show CDR1 as MNHNS and CDR2 as SASEGT. The CDR3 spans 13 residues. Trimming removed 5 bases from V and 3 bases from J, with 11 bases in between. The CDR3 sequence: CASSRQVIYEQYF. The CDR3 nucleotides read TGTGCCAGCAGTAGGCAGGTCATCTACGAGCAGTACTTC.

The chain has TRBV11-2 and TRBJ1-1; a weak D match, TRBD1 (5 bases). The CDR3 extends over 13 amino acids. Trimming left V 0 bases short and J 4 bases short, with 6 bases between. Germline CDR1 and CDR2: SGHAT and FQNNGV. The CDR3 DNA reads TGTGCCAGCAGCTTAGAGGGGCGCACTGAAGCTTTCTTT. The encoded protein is CASSLEGRTEAFF.

This chain connects TRBV19 to TRBJ2-2; D unresolved. V lost 5 bases and J 4 bases, leaving 17 bases between the germline ends. CDR3 length: 16 amino acids. Germline V CDR1 and CDR2: LNHDA, SQIVND (reference sequence). CDR3 loop: CASSLPPASGTGELFF. The DNA of the CDR3 is TGTGCCAGTAGTCTCCCCCCCGCGTCGGGCACCGGGGAGCTGTTTTTT.

The gene calls are TRBV11-3 and TRBJ2-5, with D unresolved. The CDR3 is 13 amino acids. In germline, CDR1 is SGHNT, CDR2 YENEEA. With 2 bases removed from V and 4 bases from J, the gap between germline ends came to 8 bases. CDR3 DNA: TGTGCCAGCAGCTTAAGACATTCAGAGACCCAGTACTTC. Translating gives CASSLRHSETQYF.

The gene calls are TRBV6-4 and TRBJ2-2; weak D call: TRBD2 (5 bases). Between the trimmed V and J ends, which lost 7 bases and 1 base, there was a span of 7 bases. From germline, CDR1 is MRHNA and CDR2 SNTAGT. This CDR3 is 13 amino acids long. The CDR3 protein is CASKLGNTGELFF. In DNA form, the CDR3 reads TGTGCCAGCAAACTAGGGAACACCGGGGAGCTGTTTTTT.

The CDR3 is CASSETGFGELFF. In DNA form, the CDR3 reads TGTGCCAGCAGTGAAACAGGGTTTGGGGAGCTGTTTTTT. V is TRBV2 and J is TRBJ2-2; possible D gene TRBD1, 6 bases. This CDR3 contains 13 residues. CDR1 is SNHLY, CDR2 FYNNEI, per germline. V lost 2 bases, J lost 8 bases, and 9 bases lay in between.

This chain links TRBV5-1 with TRBJ2-5; no clear D. CDR1 and CDR2 from the germline V gene are SGHRS and YFSETQ. The CDR3 spans 13 residues. V lost 5 bases and J lost 4, with 12 bases in between. The CDR3 here is CASSTDPRETQYF. DNA of the CDR3: TGCGCCAGCAGTACCGACCCCAGAGAGACCCAGTACTTC.

The chain carries TRBV2 and TRBJ1-1; D not resolved. Trimming stripped 4 bases from V and 3 bases from J, with 9 bases between. Germline values: CDR1 SNHLY, CDR2 FYNNEI. This CDR3 comprises 13 residues. The CDR3 nucleotides read TGTGCCAGCAGTGTCGAAAGGGACACTGAAGCTTTCTTT. Encoded protein: CASSVERDTEAFF.

V gene TRBV2 combines with J gene TRBJ2-3; weak D call: TRBD2 (5 bases). V lost 6 bases to trimming and J lost 6 bases, with 13 bases between them. CDR3 length: 13 residues. The germline V gene has CDR1 SNHLY and CDR2 FYNNEI. The CDR3 DNA sequence: TGTGCCAGCAGGGAAACTAGAGAGGATACGCAGTATTTT. This encodes CASRETREDTQYF.

The chain couples TRBV2 to TRBJ2-5; TRBD2 agrees at 7 bases. The germline gives CDR1 SNHLY, CDR2 FYNNEI. The CDR3 totals 13 residues. V shed 7 bases, J shed 8 bases, and the junction held 10 bases outside the gene matches. CDR3 nucleotides: TGTGCCAGCACCTCGGGCGGGGGTAGTACCCAGTACTTC. This codes for CASTSGGGSTQYF. Drawing the rest from reference TRBV2 and TRBJ2-5, the complete variable domain is EPEVTQTPSHQVTQMGQEVILRCVPISNHLYFYWYRQILGQKVEFLVSFYNNEISEKSEIFDDQFSVERPDGSNFTLKIRSTKLEDSAMYFCASTSGGGSTQYFGPGTRLLVL.

The V call is TRBV7-9, the J call TRBJ2-7; D gene ambiguous. This CDR3 comprises 13 residues. Germline assignment: CDR1 SEHNR and CDR2 FQNEAQ (reference sequence). V gave up 4 bases and J gave up 6 bases, with 13 bases separating them. The CDR3 DNA sequence: TGTGCCAGCAGCTCGTATTTGGGCCCCGAGCAGTACTTC. Residues: CASSSYLGPEQYF.

Only one count was recorded for this clone. The rearrangement uses TRBV11-2 and TRBJ1-1; the D is unclear. V was shortened by 2 bases and J by 3 bases, with 7 bases between the two germline ends. The CDR3 length is 13 residues. CDR1 and CDR2 from the germline V gene are SGHAT and FQNNGV. The CDR3 DNA is TGTGCCAGCAGCTTACTTCGTGACACTGAAGCTTTCTTT. It specifies CASSLLRDTEAFF.

The V call is TRBV18, the J call TRBJ2-5; no clear D. The germline CDR1 and CDR2 sequences are KGHSH and LQKENI. This CDR3 is built from 14 residues. V lost 3 bases to trimming and J lost 1 base, with 9 bases between them. The CDR3 reads CASSPGTAQETQYF. Here the CDR3 DNA reads TGTGCCAGCTCACCGGGAACAGCCCAAGAGACCCAGTACTTC.

This clone was detected once. The CDR3, as DNA: TGTGCCAGCCGGGGCAGCGCAACTAATGAAAAACTGTTTTTT. Translation: CASRGSATNEKLFF. The V call is TRBV2, the J call TRBJ1-4; weak D call: TRBD1 (5 bases). CDR1 and CDR2 from the germline V gene are SNHLY and FYNNEI. The ends were cut back, 8 bases at V and 0 bases at J, with 10 bases in the middle. This CDR3 has 14 amino acids.

The chain combines TRBV5-1 with TRBJ2-1; D is undetermined. V dropped 5 bases and J dropped 5 bases, with 14 bases sitting between them. From germline, CDR1 is SGHRS and CDR2 YFSETQ. The CDR3 runs to 14 residues. CDR3 sequence reads: CASSILRADNEQFF. The CDR3 DNA follows: TGCGCCAGCAGTATCCTACGGGCGGACAATGAGCAGTTCTTC.